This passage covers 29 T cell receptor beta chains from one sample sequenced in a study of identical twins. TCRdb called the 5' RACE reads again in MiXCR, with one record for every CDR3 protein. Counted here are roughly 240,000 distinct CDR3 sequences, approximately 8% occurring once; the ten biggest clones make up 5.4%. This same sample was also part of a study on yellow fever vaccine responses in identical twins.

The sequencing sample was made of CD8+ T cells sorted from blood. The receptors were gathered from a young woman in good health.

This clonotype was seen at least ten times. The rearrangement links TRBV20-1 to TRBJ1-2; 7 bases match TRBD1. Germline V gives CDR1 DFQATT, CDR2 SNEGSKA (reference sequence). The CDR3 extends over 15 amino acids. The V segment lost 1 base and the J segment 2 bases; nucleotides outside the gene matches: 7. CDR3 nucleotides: TGCAGTGCTAGAGTCCCGGGACAGCCCAACTATGGCTACACCTTC. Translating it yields CSARVPGQPNYGYTF.

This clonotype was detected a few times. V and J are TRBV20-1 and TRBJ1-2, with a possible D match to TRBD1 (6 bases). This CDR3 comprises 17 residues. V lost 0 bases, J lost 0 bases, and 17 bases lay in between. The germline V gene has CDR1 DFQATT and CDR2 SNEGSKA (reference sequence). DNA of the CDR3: TGCAGTGCTAGAGATAACGGACAGCAATTCCCTAACTATGGCTACACCTTC. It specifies CSARDNGQQFPNYGYTF.

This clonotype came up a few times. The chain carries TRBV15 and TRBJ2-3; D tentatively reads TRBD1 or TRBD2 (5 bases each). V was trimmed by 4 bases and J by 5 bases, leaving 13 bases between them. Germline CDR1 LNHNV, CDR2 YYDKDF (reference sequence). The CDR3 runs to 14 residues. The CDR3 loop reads CATSTGRVGDTQYF. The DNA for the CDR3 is TGTGCCACCAGCACAGGGCGGGTAGGAGATACGCAGTATTTT. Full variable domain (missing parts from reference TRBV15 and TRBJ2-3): DAMVIQNPRYQVTQFGKPVTLSCSQTLNHNVMYWYQQKSSQAPKLLFHYYDKDFNNEADTPDNFQSRRPNTSFCFLDIRSPGLGDTAMYLCATSTGRVGDTQYFGPGTRLTVL.

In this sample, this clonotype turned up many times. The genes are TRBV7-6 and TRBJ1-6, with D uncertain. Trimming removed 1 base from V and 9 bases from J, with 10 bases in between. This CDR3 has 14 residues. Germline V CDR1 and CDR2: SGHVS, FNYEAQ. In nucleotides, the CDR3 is TGTGCCAGCAGCTTAGTAACAGATACTTCACCCCTCCACTTT. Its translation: CASSLVTDTSPLHF.

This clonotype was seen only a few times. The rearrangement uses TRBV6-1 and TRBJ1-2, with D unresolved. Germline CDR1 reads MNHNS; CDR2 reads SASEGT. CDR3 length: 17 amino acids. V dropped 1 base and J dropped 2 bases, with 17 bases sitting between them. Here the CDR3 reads CASSEEGRQHLNYGYTF. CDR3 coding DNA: TGTGCCAGCAGTGAAGAGGGTCGCCAGCATTTAAACTATGGCTACACCTTC.

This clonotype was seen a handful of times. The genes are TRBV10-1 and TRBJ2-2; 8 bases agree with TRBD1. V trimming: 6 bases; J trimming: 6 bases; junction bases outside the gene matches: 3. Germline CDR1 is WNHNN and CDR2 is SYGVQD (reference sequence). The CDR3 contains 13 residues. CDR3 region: CASRTGVAGELFF. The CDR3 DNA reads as TGCGCCAGCAGGACAGGGGTGGCCGGGGAGCTGTTTTTT.

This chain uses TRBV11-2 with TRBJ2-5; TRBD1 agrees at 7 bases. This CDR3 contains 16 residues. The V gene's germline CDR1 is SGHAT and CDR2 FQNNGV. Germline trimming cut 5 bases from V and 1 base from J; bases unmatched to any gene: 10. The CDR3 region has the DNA TGTGCCAGCAGCAACACCGTCGACAGGGTCCAAGAGACCCAGTACTTC. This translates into CASSNTVDRVQETQYF.

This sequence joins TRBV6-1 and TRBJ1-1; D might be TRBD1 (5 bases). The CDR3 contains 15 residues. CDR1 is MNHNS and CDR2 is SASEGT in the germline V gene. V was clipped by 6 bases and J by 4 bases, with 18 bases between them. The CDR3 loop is CASRKGPGGVTEAFF. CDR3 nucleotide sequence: TGTGCCAGCAGAAAGGGACCCGGAGGGGTCACTGAAGCTTTCTTT.

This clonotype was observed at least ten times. In DNA form, the CDR3 reads TGTGCCAGCAGTCCCTCTAGCGGGACCCCTTACAATGAGCAGTTCTTC. It codes for CASSPSSGTPYNEQFF. This rearrangement joins TRBV12-3 or TRBV12-4 to TRBJ2-1; 9 bases are shared with TRBD2. There are 16 residues in the CDR3. The J segment lost 4 bases and the V segment lost 5 bases, leaving 9 bases of the junction unmatched.

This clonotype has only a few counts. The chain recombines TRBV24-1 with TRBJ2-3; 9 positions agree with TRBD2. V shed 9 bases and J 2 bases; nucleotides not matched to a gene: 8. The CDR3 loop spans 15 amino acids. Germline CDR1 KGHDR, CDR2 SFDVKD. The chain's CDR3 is CATPEAGGPTDTQYF. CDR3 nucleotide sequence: TGTGCCACCCCGGAGGCGGGAGGGCCCACAGATACGCAGTATTTT.

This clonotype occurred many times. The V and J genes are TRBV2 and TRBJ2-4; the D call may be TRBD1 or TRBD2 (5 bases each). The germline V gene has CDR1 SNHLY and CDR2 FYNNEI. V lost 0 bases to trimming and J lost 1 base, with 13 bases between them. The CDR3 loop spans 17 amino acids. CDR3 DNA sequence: TGTGCCAGCAGTGAAGCAGGTGTAGGGACGGCCAAAAACATTCAGTACTTC. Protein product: CASSEAGVGTAKNIQYF.

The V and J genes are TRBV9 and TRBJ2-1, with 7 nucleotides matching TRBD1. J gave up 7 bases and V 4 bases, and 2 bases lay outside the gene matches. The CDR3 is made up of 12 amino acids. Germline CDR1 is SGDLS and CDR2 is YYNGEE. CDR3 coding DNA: TGTGCCAGCAGCATCAGGGGGAATGAGCAGTTCTTC. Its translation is CASSIRGNEQFF.

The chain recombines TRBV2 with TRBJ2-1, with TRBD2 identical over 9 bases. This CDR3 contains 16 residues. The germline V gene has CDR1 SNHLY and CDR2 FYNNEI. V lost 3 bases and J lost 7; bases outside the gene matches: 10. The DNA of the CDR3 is TGTGCCAGCAGTGATTTGCAAGCGGGAGGTTATAATGAGCAGTTCTTC. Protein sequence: CASSDLQAGGYNEQFF.

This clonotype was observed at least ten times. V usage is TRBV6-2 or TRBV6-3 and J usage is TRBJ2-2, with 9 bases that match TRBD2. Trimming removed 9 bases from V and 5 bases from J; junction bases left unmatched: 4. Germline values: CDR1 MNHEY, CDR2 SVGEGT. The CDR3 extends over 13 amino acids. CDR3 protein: CASSGRETGELFF. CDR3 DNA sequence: TGTGCCAGTAGCGGGAGAGAAACCGGGGAGCTGTTTTTT.

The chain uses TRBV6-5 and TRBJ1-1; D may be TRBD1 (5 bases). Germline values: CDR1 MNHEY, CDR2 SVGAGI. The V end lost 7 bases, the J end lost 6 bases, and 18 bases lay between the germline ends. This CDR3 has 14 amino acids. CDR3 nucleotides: TGTGCCAGCATATTACTAGGGGCTAGGGCTGAAGCTTTCTTT. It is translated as CASILLGARAEAFF.

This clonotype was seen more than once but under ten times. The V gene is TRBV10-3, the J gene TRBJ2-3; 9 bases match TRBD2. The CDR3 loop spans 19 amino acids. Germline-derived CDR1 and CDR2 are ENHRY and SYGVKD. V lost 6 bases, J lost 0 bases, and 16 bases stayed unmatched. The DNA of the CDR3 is TGTGCCATCAGCGAGCCTTTGGGATTAGCGGGGGAGAGCACAGATACGCAGTATTTT. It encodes CAISEPLGLAGESTDTQYF.

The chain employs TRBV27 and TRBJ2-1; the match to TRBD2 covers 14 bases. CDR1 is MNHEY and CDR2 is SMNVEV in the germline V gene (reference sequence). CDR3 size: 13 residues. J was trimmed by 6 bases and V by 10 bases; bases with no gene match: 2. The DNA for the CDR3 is TGTGCCACCGGGACTAGCGGGGGCAATGAGCAGTTCTTC. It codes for CATGTSGGNEQFF.

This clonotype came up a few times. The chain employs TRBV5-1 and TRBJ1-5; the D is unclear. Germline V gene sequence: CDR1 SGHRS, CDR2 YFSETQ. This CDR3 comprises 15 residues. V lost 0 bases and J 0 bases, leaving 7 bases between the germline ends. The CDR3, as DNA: TGCGCCAGCAGCTTGGCCGGTCTTAGCAATCAGCCCCAGCATTTT. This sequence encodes CASSLAGLSNQPQHF.

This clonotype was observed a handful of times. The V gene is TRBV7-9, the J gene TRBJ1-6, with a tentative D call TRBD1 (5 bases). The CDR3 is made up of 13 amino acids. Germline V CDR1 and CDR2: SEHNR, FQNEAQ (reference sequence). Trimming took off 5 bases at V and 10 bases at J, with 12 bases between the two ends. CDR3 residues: CASSVRDGSPLHF. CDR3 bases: TGTGCCAGCAGCGTCAGGGATGGGTCACCCCTCCACTTT. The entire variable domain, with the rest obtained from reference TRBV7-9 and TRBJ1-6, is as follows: DTGVSQNPRHKITKRGQNVTFRCDPISEHNRLYWYRQTLGQGPEFLTYFQNEAQLEKSRLLSDRFSAERPKGSFSTLEIQRTEQGDSAMYLCASSVRDGSPLHFGNGTRLTVT.

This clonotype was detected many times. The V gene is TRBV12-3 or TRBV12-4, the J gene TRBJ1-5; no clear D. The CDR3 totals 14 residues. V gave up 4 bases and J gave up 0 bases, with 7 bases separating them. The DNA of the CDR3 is TGTGCCAGCAGTTGGGCCGGTAGCAATCAGCCCCAGCATTTT. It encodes CASSWAGSNQPQHF.

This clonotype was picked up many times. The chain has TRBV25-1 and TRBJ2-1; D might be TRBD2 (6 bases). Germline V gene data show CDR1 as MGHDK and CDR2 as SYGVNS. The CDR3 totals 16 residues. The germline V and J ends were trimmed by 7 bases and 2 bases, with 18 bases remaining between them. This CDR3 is CASNDHASAAYNEQFF. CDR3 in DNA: TGTGCCAGCAATGACCACGCTAGCGCTGCCTACAATGAGCAGTTCTTC.

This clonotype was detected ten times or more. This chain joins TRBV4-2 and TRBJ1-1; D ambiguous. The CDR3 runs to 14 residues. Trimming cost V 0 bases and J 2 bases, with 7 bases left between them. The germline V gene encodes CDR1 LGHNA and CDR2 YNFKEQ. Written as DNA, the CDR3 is TGTGCCAGCAGCCAAGATCATGAAAACACTGAAGCTTTCTTT. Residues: CASSQDHENTEAFF.

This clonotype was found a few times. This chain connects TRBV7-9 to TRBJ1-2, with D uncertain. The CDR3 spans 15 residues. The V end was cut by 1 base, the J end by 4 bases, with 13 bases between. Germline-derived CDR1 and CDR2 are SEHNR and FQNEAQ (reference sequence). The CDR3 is CASSLGPDVFYGYTF. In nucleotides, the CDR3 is TGTGCCAGCAGCTTAGGCCCCGATGTTTTCTATGGCTACACCTTC.

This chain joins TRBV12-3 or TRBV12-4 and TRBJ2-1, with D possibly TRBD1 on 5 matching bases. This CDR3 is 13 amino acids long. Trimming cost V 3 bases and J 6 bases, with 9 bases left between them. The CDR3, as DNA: TGTGCCAGCAGTTTTGGGGCAGCCAATGAGCAGTTCTTC. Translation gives CASSFGAANEQFF.

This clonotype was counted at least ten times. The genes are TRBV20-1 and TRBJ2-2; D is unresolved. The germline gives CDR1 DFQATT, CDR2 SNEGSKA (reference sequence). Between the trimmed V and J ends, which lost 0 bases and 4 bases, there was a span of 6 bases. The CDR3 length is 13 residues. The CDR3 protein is CSAREASTGELFF. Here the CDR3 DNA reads TGCAGTGCTAGAGAGGCCTCCACCGGGGAGCTGTTTTTT.

The CDR3 DNA reads TGTGCCAGCAGTGACTCCGCAACTAGCGGGGGCACAGATACGCAGTATTTT. Translated: CASSDSATSGGTDTQYF. The V gene is TRBV6-4, the J gene TRBJ2-3; 10 bases match TRBD2. V trimming: 0 bases; J trimming: 1 base; junction bases outside the gene matches: 4. Germline V CDR1 and CDR2: MRHNA, SNTAGT. CDR3 length equals 17 residues.

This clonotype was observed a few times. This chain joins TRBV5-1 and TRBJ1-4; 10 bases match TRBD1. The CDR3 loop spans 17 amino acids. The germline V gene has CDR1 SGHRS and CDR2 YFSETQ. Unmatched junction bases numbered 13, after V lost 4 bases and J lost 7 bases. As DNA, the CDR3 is TGCGCCAGCAGCCGGGGACCCCGGGACAGGGGCGGTGAAAAACTGTTTTTT. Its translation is CASSRGPRDRGGEKLFF. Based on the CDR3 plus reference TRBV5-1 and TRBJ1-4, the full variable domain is KAGVTQTPRYLIKTRGQQVTLSCSPISGHRSVSWYQQTPGQGLQFLFEYFSETQRNKGNFPGRFSGRQFSNSRSEMNVSTLELGDSALYLCASSRGPRDRGGEKLFFGSGTQLSVL.

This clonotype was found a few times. The CDR3 protein is CSARVSGSYEQYF. The CDR3 nucleotides are TGCAGTGCTAGGGTTAGCGGCTCCTACGAGCAGTACTTC. The chain uses TRBV20-1 and TRBJ2-7; a weak D match, TRBD2 (6 bases). The CDR3 runs to 13 residues. Germline-derived CDR1 and CDR2 are DFQATT and SNEGSKA (reference sequence). V was clipped by 3 bases and J by 0 bases, with 9 bases between them.

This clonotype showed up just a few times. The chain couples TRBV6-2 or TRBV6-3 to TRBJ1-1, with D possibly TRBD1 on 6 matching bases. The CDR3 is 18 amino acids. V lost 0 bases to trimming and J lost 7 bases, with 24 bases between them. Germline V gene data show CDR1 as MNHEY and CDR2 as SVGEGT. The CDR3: CASSYSRTDRIQMFEAFF. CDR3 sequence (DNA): TGTGCCAGCAGTTACTCCCGCACCGACAGGATACAGATGTTTGAAGCTTTCTTT.